One and the same sample provided the 2 T cell receptor beta chains below, sequenced in a study of long-term antiretroviral therapy in people with HIV. Version v3.0 of the immunoSEQ assay ran at survey level. TCRdb's table, derived via immunoSEQ multiplex PCR, lists solely in-frame clones and lacks some. Of more than 15,000 clones listed, roughly 90% are singletons. The input for sequencing was unsorted PBMCs, taken 0.6 years after starting antiretroviral therapy. Receptors were obtained from a woman in her thirties or forties with HIV.

This chain connects TRBV7-9 to TRBJ1-1, with D maybe TRBD1 (5 bases). Between the trimmed V and J ends, which lost 5 bases and 1 base, there was a span of 14 bases. CDR3 size: 15 residues. The germline CDR1 and CDR2 sequences are SEHNR and FQNEAQ (reference sequence). DNA of the CDR3: TGTGCCAGCAGCCTCACTGGGGGATGGAACACTGAAGCTTTCTTT. This translates into CASSLTGGWNTEAFF.

The V gene is TRBV6-1, the J gene TRBJ2-1, with 7 bases lining up with TRBD1. The CDR3 contains 15 residues. CDR1 MNHNS and CDR2 SASEGT come from the germline V gene. Trimming took 7 bases from V and 1 from J; bases not matched to a gene: 7. The CDR3 DNA is TGTGCCAGCATCGGCGAGGGGGCATCCTACAATGAGCAGTTCTTC. Its protein product is CASIGEGASYNEQFF.